This T cell receptor beta chain was profiled in a study of T cell clonality in common variable immunodeficiency. This clone was seen repeatedly, ten times or more. The sequenced fragment ends 3 residues before the CDR3 boundary, so the rest is inferred from the germline J gene. The CDR3 has 14 residues. The germline V gene encodes CDR1 SGHNT and CDR2 YYREEE (reference sequence). V dropped 4 bases and J dropped 5; count of bases not matched to a gene: 7. Blood samples were heparinized, about 4.5 to 8 ml per donor. Repertoires were generated with immunoSEQ multiplex PCR, while TCRdb's copy carries only in-frame clones and drops some. Recorded here are around 50,000 clones, none singletons.

The chain is built from TRBV5-4 and TRBJ2-7; 9 nucleotides agree with TRBD1. The sequence was obtained from a person aged 18 to 70 in good health. The sample taken for sequencing was peripheral blood mononuclear cells. The CDR3 here is CASSIRDRAHEQYF. The CDR3 DNA, read in part, is TGTGCCAGCAGCATCCGGGACAGGGCTCACGAG. Together with reference TRBV5-4 and TRBJ2-7, the CDR3 gives the full variable domain: ETGVTQSPTHLIKTRGQQVTLRCSSQSGHNTVSWYQQALGQGPQFIFQYYREEENGRGNFPPRFSGLQFPNYSSELNVNALELDDSALYLCASSIRDRAHEQYFGPGTRLTVT.